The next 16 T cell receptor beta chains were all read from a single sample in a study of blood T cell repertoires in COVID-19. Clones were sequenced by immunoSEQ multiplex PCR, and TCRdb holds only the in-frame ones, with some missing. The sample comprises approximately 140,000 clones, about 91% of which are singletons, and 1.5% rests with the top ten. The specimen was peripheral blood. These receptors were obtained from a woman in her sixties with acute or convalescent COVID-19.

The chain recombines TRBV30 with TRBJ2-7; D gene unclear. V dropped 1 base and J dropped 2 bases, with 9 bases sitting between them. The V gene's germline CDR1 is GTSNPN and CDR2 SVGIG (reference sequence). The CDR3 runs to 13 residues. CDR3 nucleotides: TGTGCCTGGAGTGGGTCCACTCCCTACGAGCAGTACTTC. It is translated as CAWSGSTPYEQYF.

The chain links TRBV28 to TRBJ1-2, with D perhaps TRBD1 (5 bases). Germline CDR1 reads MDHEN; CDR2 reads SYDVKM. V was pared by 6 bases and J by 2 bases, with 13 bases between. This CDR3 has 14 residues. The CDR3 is CASSPQTENYGYTF. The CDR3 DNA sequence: TGTGCCAGCAGCCCACAGACAGAGAACTATGGCTACACCTTC.

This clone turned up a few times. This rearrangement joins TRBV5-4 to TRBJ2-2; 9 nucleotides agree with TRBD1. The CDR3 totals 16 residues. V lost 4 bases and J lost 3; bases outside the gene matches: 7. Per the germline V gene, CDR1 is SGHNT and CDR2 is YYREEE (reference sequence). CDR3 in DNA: TGTGCCAGCAGCCTGGGGGGACAGGGAGACACCGGGGAGCTGTTTTTT. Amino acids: CASSLGGQGDTGELFF.

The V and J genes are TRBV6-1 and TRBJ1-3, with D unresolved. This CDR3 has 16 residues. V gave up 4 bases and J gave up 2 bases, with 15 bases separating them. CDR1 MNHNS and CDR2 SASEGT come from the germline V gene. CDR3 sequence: CASSVPGMTTGNTIYF. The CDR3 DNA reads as TGTGCCAGCAGTGTTCCGGGAATGACGACTGGAAACACCATATATTTT.

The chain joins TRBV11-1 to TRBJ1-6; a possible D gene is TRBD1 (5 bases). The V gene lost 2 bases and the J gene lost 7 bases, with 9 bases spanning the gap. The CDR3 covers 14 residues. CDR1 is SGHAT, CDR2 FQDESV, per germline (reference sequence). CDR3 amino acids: CASSLPQANSPLHF. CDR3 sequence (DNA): TGTGCCAGCAGCTTACCACAGGCCAATTCACCCCTCCACTTT. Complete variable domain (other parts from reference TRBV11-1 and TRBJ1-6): EAEVAQSPRYKITEKSQAVAFWCDPISGHATLYWYRQILGQGPELLVQFQDESVVDDSQLPKDRFSAERLKGVDSTLKIQPAELGDSAMYLCASSLPQANSPLHFGNGTRLTVT.

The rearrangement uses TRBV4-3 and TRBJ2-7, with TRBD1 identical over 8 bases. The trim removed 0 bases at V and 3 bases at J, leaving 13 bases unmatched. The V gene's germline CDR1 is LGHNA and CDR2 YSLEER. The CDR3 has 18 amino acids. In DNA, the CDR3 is TGCGCCAGCAGCCAAGAAAGGGTCCAGACAGGGGCGGTCTACGAGCAGTACTTC. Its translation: CASSQERVQTGAVYEQYF.

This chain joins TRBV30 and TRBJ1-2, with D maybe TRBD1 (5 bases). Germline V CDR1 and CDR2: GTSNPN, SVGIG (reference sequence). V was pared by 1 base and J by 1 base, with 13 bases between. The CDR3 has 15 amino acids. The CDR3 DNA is TGTGCCTGGAGTGCCCTTGGACACAGTAACTATGGCTACACCTTC. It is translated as CAWSALGHSNYGYTF. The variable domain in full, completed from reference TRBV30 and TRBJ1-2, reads SQTIHQWPATLVQPVGSPLSLECTVEGTSNPNLYWYRQAAGRGLQLLFYSVGIGQISSEVPQNLSASRPQDRQFILSSKKLLLSDSGFYLCAWSALGHSNYGYTFGSGTRLTVV.

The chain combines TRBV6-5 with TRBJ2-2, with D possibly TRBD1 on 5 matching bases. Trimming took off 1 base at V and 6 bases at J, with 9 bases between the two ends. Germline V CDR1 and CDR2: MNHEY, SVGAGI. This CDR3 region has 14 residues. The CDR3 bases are TGTGCCAGCAGTTACTTCAGGGCCTCCGGGGAGCTGTTTTTT. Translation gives CASSYFRASGELFF.

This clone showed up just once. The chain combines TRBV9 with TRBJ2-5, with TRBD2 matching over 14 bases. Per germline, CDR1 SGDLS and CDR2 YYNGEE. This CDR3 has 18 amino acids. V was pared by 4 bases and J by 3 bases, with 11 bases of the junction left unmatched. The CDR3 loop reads CASSPGTSGGLGEETQYF. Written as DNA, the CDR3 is TGTGCCAGCAGCCCAGGGACTAGCGGGGGCTTGGGGGAAGAGACCCAGTACTTC.

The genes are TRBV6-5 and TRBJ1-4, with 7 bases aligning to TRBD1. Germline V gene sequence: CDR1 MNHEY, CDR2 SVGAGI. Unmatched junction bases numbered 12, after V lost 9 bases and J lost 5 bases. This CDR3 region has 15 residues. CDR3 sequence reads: CASRGPWDSNEKLFF. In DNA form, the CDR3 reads TGTGCCAGTAGGGGACCTTGGGACAGCAATGAAAAACTGTTTTTT.

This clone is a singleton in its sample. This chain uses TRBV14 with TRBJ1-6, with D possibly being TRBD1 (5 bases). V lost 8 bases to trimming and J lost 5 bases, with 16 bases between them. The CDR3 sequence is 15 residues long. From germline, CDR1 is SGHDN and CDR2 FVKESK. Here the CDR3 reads CASAPDDSDNSPLHF. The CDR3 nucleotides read TGTGCCAGCGCCCCAGATGACAGTGATAATTCACCCCTCCACTTT.

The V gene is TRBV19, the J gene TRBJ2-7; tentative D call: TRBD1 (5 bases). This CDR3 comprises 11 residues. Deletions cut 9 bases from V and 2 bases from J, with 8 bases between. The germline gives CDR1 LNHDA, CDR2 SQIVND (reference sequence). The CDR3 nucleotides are TGTGCCAGAGGACACACCTACGAGCAGTACTTC. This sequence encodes CARGHTYEQYF.

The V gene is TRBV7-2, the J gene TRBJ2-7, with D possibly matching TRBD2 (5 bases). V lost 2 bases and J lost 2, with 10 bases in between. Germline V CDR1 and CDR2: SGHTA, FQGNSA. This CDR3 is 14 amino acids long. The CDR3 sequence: CASSLKTGTYEQYF. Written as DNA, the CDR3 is TGTGCCAGCAGCTTAAAAACCGGGACCTACGAGCAGTACTTC.

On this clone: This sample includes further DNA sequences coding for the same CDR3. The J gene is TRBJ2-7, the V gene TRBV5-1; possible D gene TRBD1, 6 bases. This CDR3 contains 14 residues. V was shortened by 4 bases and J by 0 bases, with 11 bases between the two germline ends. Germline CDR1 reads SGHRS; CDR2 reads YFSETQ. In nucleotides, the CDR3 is TGCGCCAGCAGCCCACAGGGCAGCTCCTACGAGCAGTACTTC. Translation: CASSPQGSSYEQYF.

The CDR3 loop is CASSMTPPYEQYF. CDR3 DNA: TGTGCCAGTAGTATGACACCACCCTACGAGCAGTACTTC. This chain links TRBV19 with TRBJ2-7; D remains unclear. CDR1 and CDR2 (germline): LNHDA, SQIVND (reference sequence). Trimming removed 3 bases at V and 2 bases at J, with 8 bases between. The CDR3 is 13 residues long.

CDR3 DNA sequence: TGCGCCAGCAGCTTGGTGGTAGGGGGCTTGGACGAGCAGTACTTC. Translating it yields CASSLVVGGLDEQYF. The chain combines TRBV5-1 with TRBJ2-7; 7 bases agree with TRBD1. Germline CDR1 and CDR2: SGHRS and YFSETQ. The CDR3 spans 15 residues. J lost 5 bases, V lost 0 bases, and 8 bases had no gene match. Complete variable domain (other parts from reference TRBV5-1 and TRBJ2-7): KAGVTQTPRYLIKTRGQQVTLSCSPISGHRSVSWYQQTPGQGLQFLFEYFSETQRNKGNFPGRFSGRQFSNSRSEMNVSTLELGDSALYLCASSLVVGGLDEQYFGPGTRLTVT.